This TCR beta chain was observed in a study of T cell responses to AZD1222 COVID-19 vaccine. TCRdb's copy holds only in-frame clones and misses some; the assay was immunoSEQ multiplex PCR. Here the sample spans 90,000 to 110,000 clones, 88% being singletons. The receptor was isolated from an adult in good health. Sequenced material: peripheral blood, taken on day 0 of AZD1222 vaccination.

As DNA, the CDR3 is TGTGCCAGCAGTTACCTGGGGGGGAATTCACCCCTCCACTTT. Its translation is CASSYLGGNSPLHF. The V gene is TRBV6-5, the J gene TRBJ1-6; D might be TRBD1 (5 bases). Trimming shortened V by 2 bases and J by 7 bases, and 9 bases separated the two germline ends. The CDR3 consists of 14 residues. The germline V gene has CDR1 MNHEY and CDR2 SVGAGI.